This entry lists 8 T cell receptor beta chains sequenced from one sample in a study of graft-versus-host responses after intestinal transplantation. No antigen has been assigned to these receptors. Generated by immunoSEQ multiplex PCR, the TCRdb table keeps only in-frame clones and is missing some. The sample consists of more than 85,000 clones, 80% to 95% of them appearing once. This specimen was unstimulated CD8+ T cells sorted from spleen or lymph node cells, taken before intestinal transplant. These receptors were obtained from a human donor who received an intestinal transplant.

The chain employs TRBV4-1 and TRBJ1-2; weak D call: TRBD1 (5 bases). This CDR3 has 15 residues. V lost 0 bases and J 4 bases, leaving 12 bases between the germline ends. Germline-derived CDR1 and CDR2 are MGHRA and YSYEKL. The CDR3 DNA reads TGCGCCAGCAGCCAAGAAGGCAGGGCCTCCTATGGCTACACCTTC. Amino acids: CASSQEGRASYGYTF.

The chain is built from TRBV4-1 and TRBJ2-5, with unresolved D. Looked up from germline, CDR1 is MGHRA and CDR2 is YSYEKL. This CDR3 is built from 14 residues. V lost 4 bases and J lost 5, with 14 bases in between. The CDR3 is CASSPLRAWETQYF. Written as DNA, the CDR3 is TGCGCCAGCAGCCCCCTCAGAGCTTGGGAGACCCAGTACTTC.

The chain has TRBV27 and TRBJ2-1; D gene uncertain. Trimming took off 8 bases at V and 7 bases at J, with 12 bases between the two ends. Germline CDR1 and CDR2: MNHEY and SMNVEV (reference sequence). CDR3 length: 12 residues. In DNA form, the CDR3 reads TGTGCCAGCGGTACGCAGAAGAATGAGCAGTTCTTC. Its protein is CASGTQKNEQFF.

The V gene is TRBV28, the J gene TRBJ2-7; D is perhaps TRBD1 (6 bases). The ends were cut back, 10 bases at V and 4 bases at J, with 26 bases in the middle. This CDR3 has 16 residues. CDR1 MDHEN and CDR2 SYDVKM come from the germline V gene. The CDR3: CATDERPGQPAYEQYF. CDR3 coding DNA: TGTGCCACCGATGAGAGGCCGGGACAACCCGCTTACGAGCAGTACTTC.

The chain employs TRBV6-1 and TRBJ2-1; D gene unclear. Germline V CDR1 and CDR2: MNHNS, SASEGT. V lost 9 bases and J 4 bases, leaving 10 bases between the germline ends. This CDR3 is 12 amino acids long. CDR3 bases: TGTGCCAGTCTCTCGAGATACAATGAGCAGTTCTTC. Residues: CASLSRYNEQFF.

The chain recombines TRBV27 with TRBJ2-7; no reliable D call. The CDR3 has 13 amino acids. Looked up from germline, CDR1 is MNHEY and CDR2 is SMNVEV (reference sequence). The V end was cut by 3 bases, the J end by 2 bases, with 8 bases between. CDR3 sequence (DNA): TGTGCCAGCAGTTTTGCGGAGCCCTACGAGCAGTACTTC. It encodes CASSFAEPYEQYF.

This clone was seen just once. CDR3 amino acids: CAWAQGSEQFF. CDR3 DNA sequence: TGTGCCTGGGCCCAGGGGAGTGAGCAGTTCTTC. This chain links TRBV30 with TRBJ2-1, with D perhaps matching TRBD1 (6 bases). CDR3 length: 11 amino acids. Germline values: CDR1 GTSNPN, CDR2 SVGIG (reference sequence). Trimming took 5 bases from V and 9 from J, leaving 11 bases between them. Drawing the rest from reference TRBV30 and TRBJ2-1, the complete variable domain is SQTIHQWPATLVQPVGSPLSLECTVEGTSNPNLYWYRQAAGRGLQLLFYSVGIGQISSEVPQNLSASRPQDRQFILSSKKLLLSDSGFYLCAWAQGSEQFFGPGTRLTVL.

This chain links TRBV28 with TRBJ1-5; possibly TRBD1 for D (5 bases). The CDR3 spans 14 residues. Trimming left V 7 bases short and J 6 bases short, with 16 bases between. The germline gives CDR1 MDHEN, CDR2 SYDVKM. The CDR3 region is CASTGSGAVQPQHF. The CDR3 DNA reads as TGTGCCAGCACCGGGTCCGGGGCCGTTCAGCCCCAGCATTTT.